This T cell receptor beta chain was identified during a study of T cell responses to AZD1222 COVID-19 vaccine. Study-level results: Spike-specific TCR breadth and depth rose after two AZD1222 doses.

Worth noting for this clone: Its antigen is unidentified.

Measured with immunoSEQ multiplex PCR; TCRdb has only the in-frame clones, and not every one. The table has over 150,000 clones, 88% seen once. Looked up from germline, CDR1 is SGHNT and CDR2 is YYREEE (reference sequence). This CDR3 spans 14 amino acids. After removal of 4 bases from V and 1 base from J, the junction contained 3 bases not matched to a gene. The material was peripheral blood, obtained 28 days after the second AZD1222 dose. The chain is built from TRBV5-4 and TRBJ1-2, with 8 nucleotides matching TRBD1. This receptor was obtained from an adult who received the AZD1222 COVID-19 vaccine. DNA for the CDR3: TGTGCCAGCAGCCCTGGACAGGGTAACTATGGCTACACCTTC. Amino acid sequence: CASSPGQGNYGYTF.